Following are 25 T cell receptor beta chains from one sample sequenced in a study of control samples from healthy donors and cancer patients. Repertoires were generated with immunoSEQ multiplex PCR, while TCRdb's copy carries only in-frame clones and drops some. The sample holds 60,000 to 75,000 clones; around 87% are singletons and the top ten take over 2%. The sequenced material came from PBMCs. The receptors derive from a woman between 45 and 65 years old with head and neck cancer.

The chain has TRBV5-4 and TRBJ2-3; TRBD2 agrees at 8 bases. V lost 1 base and J lost 1; bases outside the gene matches: 2. The CDR3 is 15 amino acids. Germline V gene lookup returns CDR1 SGHNT and CDR2 YYREEE (reference sequence). CDR3 bases: TGTGCCAGCAGCTTGAGAGCGGGGGGCACAGATACGCAGTATTTT. Residues: CASSLRAGGTDTQYF.

Concerning this clone itself: At one of its ends the junction is not consistent with the germline gene, which may arise from a read error. CDR3 sequence reads: CASSERDRVDF. The CDR3 nucleotides are TGTGCCAGCAGTGAAAGAGACAGGGTGGACTTT. This chain joins TRBV6-1 and TRBJ1-6; 7 bases agree with TRBD1. There are 11 residues in the CDR3. Germline V gene data show CDR1 as MNHNS and CDR2 as SASEGT.

The chain recombines TRBV7-9 with TRBJ2-7; TRBD2 might be the D (6 bases). V lost 8 bases and J 5 bases, leaving 16 bases between the germline ends. This CDR3 comprises 13 residues. Germline V lookup: CDR1 SEHNR, CDR2 FQNEAQ (reference sequence). The CDR3 bases are TGTGCCAGCTCAGCCAATGAGCGGGACGAGCAGTACTTC. Residues: CASSANERDEQYF.

Worth noting for this clone: The sample holds other DNA sequences that translate to the same CDR3. The chain recombines TRBV28 with TRBJ2-1; D gene ambiguous. Trimming removed 2 bases from V and 6 bases from J, with 2 bases in between. There are 11 residues in the CDR3. Germline loops: CDR1 MDHEN, CDR2 SYDVKM. The CDR3 nucleotides read TGTGCCAGCAGTTTAGGCAATGAGCAGTTCTTC. This encodes CASSLGNEQFF.

V usage is TRBV3-1 (or the pseudogene TRBV3-2) and J usage is TRBJ1-2; D may be TRBD1 (5 bases). Germline CDR1 and CDR2: LGHDT and YNNKEL (reference sequence). The CDR3 spans 13 residues. V was trimmed by 4 bases and J by 8 bases, leaving 14 bases between them. The DNA for the CDR3 is TGTGCCAGCAGCCGTCCGGGACCCGGAGGCTACACCTTC. Amino acids: CASSRPGPGGYTF.

The gene calls are TRBV28 and TRBJ2-7; 8 nucleotides line up with TRBD1. The CDR3 is 15 amino acids. The germline CDR1 and CDR2 sequences are MDHEN and SYDVKM. Germline trimming cut 5 bases from V and 3 bases from J; bases unmatched to any gene: 9. The CDR3 here is CASSPRRTGIYEQYF. The CDR3 DNA reads TGTGCCAGCAGTCCCCGACGGACAGGGATCTACGAGCAGTACTTC.

The chain joins TRBV19 to TRBJ2-1, with TRBD2 matching 14 bases. The CDR3 is 18 residues long. Germline lookup yields CDR1 LNHDA and CDR2 SQIVND (reference sequence). V lost 5 bases and J lost 3; bases outside the gene matches: 9. The CDR3 loop reads CASSPRLAGGPRYNEQFF. The CDR3 DNA reads TGTGCCAGTAGTCCCCGACTAGCGGGGGGGCCCCGCTACAATGAGCAGTTCTTC. Full variable domain (remainder filled in from reference TRBV19 and TRBJ2-1): DGGITQSPKYLFRKEGQNVTLSCEQNLNHDAMYWYRQDPGQGLRLIYYSQIVNDFQKGDIAEGYSVSREKKESFPLTVTSAQKNPTAFYLCASSPRLAGGPRYNEQFFGPGTRLTVL.

This clone has more than one count but fewer than ten. The rearrangement links TRBV3-1 (or the pseudogene TRBV3-2) to TRBJ1-2, with TRBD1 identical over 7 bases. This CDR3 is 14 amino acids long. The trim removed 6 bases at V and 6 bases at J, leaving 10 bases unmatched. Germline loops: CDR1 LGHDT, CDR2 YNNKEL (reference sequence). CDR3: CASSPVGQTDGYTF. As DNA, the CDR3 is TGTGCCAGCAGTCCTGTGGGACAGACTGATGGCTACACCTTC.

The chain employs TRBV3-1 (or the pseudogene TRBV3-2) and TRBJ2-3; D remains unclear. The CDR3 runs 15 residues. Germline assignment: CDR1 LGHDT and CDR2 YNNKEL (reference sequence). The germline V and J ends were trimmed by 0 bases and 0 bases, with 7 bases remaining between them. The DNA of the CDR3 is TGTGCCAGCAGCCAAGATCGGGCGAGCACAGATACGCAGTATTTT. Residues: CASSQDRASTDTQYF.

The chain is built from TRBV12-3 or TRBV12-4 and TRBJ2-7; no clear D. Between the trimmed V and J ends, which lost 2 bases and 5 bases, there was a span of 7 bases. The CDR3 loop spans 12 amino acids. The CDR3 nucleotides are TGTGCCAGCAGTTTATTAGTTCACGAGCAGTACTTC. This gives the protein CASSLLVHEQYF.

The rearrangement joins TRBV2 to TRBJ1-5, with D perhaps TRBD1 (6 bases). The CDR3 length is 13 residues. Germline V gene lookup returns CDR1 SNHLY and CDR2 FYNNEI. Trimming shortened V by 5 bases and J by 4 bases, and 9 bases separated the two germline ends. The CDR3 here is CASSRDRNQPQHF. The CDR3 bases are TGTGCCAGCAGTCGAGACAGGAATCAGCCCCAGCATTTT.

The V and J genes are TRBV6-1 and TRBJ2-6; 7 nucleotides align to TRBD1. The V gene end was trimmed by 3 bases and the J gene end by 0 bases; junction bases not matched to a gene: 8. Looked up from germline, CDR1 is MNHNS and CDR2 is SASEGT. This CDR3 spans 18 amino acids. CDR3: CASSELVAGGSGANVLTF. The CDR3 DNA follows: TGTGCCAGCAGTGAGCTTGTGGCAGGGGGCTCTGGGGCCAACGTCCTGACTTTC.

The rearrangement uses TRBV5-1 and TRBJ1-4; D gene ambiguous. The germline CDR1 and CDR2 sequences are SGHRS and YFSETQ. This CDR3 contains 16 residues. The V and J ends lost 2 bases and 0 bases respectively, with 11 bases between them. The CDR3 sequence: CASSFDGVATNEKLFF. CDR3 nucleotides: TGCGCCAGCAGCTTCGACGGAGTTGCAACTAATGAAAAACTGTTTTTT.

The rearrangement uses TRBV12-3 or TRBV12-4 and TRBJ2-1, with D maybe TRBD2 (5 bases). Trimming left V 10 bases short and J 5 bases short, with 15 bases between. The CDR3 consists of 13 residues. The chain's CDR3 is CATRKETNNEQFF. CDR3 DNA: TGTGCCACCCGGAAGGAGACTAACAATGAGCAGTTCTTC.

The rearrangement uses TRBV19 and TRBJ2-2, with D possibly matching TRBD1 (5 bases). V shed 5 bases and J shed 0 bases, with 13 bases lying between them. The CDR3 totals 16 residues. Germline lookup yields CDR1 LNHDA and CDR2 SQIVND (reference sequence). The CDR3 DNA sequence: TGTGCCAGTAGTGTTTCAGGGTTAGCGAACACCGGGGAGCTGTTTTTT. Translated, it gives CASSVSGLANTGELFF.

This sequence joins TRBV28 and TRBJ2-7; 7 nucleotides match TRBD2. Unmatched junction bases numbered 11, after V lost 8 bases and J lost 7 bases. Germline CDR1 and CDR2: MDHEN and SYDVKM. CDR3 length equals 13 residues. CDR3 in amino acids: CASVRVMGGEQYF. The DNA of the CDR3 is TGTGCCAGCGTTAGGGTAATGGGGGGGGAGCAGTACTTC.

This chain uses TRBV6-5 with TRBJ2-5; D is tentatively TRBD1 or TRBD2 (6 bases each). Germline lookup yields CDR1 MNHEY and CDR2 SVGAGI. The ends were cut back, 2 bases at V and 5 bases at J, with 18 bases in the middle. This CDR3 has 16 amino acids. The CDR3 here is CASSYAKARGGETQYF. The CDR3 nucleotides read TGTGCCAGCAGTTACGCTAAGGCTCGAGGGGGGGAGACCCAGTACTTC.

V and J are TRBV12-5 and TRBJ1-6, with a weak D call TRBD1 (6 bases). The CDR3 totals 15 residues. Per germline, CDR1 LGHNT and CDR2 FRNRAP. Deletions cut 0 bases from V and 10 bases from J, with 13 bases between. The DNA for the CDR3 is TGTGCTAGTGGTTTGGTAGGGGGTGAGTACTCACCCCTCCACTTT. Protein product: CASGLVGGEYSPLHF.

The genes are TRBV5-1 and TRBJ1-2; 9 bases align to TRBD1. Germline V CDR1 and CDR2: SGHRS, YFSETQ. V trimming: 4 bases; J trimming: 3 bases; junction bases outside the gene matches: 4. The CDR3 loop spans 14 amino acids. As DNA, the CDR3 is TGCGCCAGCAGCACAGGGGGCGCAGACTATGGCTACACCTTC. Translated, it gives CASSTGGADYGYTF.

This chain uses TRBV19 with TRBJ2-7, with D maybe TRBD1 (5 bases). The CDR3 spans 17 residues. Germline CDR1 and CDR2: LNHDA and SQIVND (reference sequence). Between the trimmed V and J ends, which lost 4 bases and 5 bases, there was a span of 24 bases. CDR3 in DNA: TGTGCCAGTAGTACCCTCAGGCAGGGTATTATCGAGGACGAGCAGTACTTC. It translates to CASSTLRQGIIEDEQYF.

This clone was detected only once. J is TRBJ1-2 and V is TRBV7-9; 7 bases match TRBD1. The junction had 9 bases not matched to a gene; V was cut back by 5 bases and J by 0 bases. The germline V gene has CDR1 SEHNR and CDR2 FQNEAQ (reference sequence). This CDR3 is built from 16 residues. The CDR3 reads CASSPPTTGPNYGYTF. The CDR3 DNA follows: TGTGCCAGCAGCCCCCCCACGACAGGGCCTAACTATGGCTACACCTTC.

The chain has TRBV19 and TRBJ2-2, with 14 bases identical to TRBD2. This CDR3 region has 17 residues. Trimming at V came to 5 bases and at J to 7 bases, leaving 9 bases not matched to a gene. Germline CDR1 reads LNHDA; CDR2 reads SQIVND (reference sequence). The CDR3 loop reads CASSLGLAGVRSGELFF. In DNA form, the CDR3 reads TGTGCCAGTAGTCTGGGACTAGCGGGGGTCCGAAGCGGGGAGCTGTTTTTT. Drawing the rest from reference TRBV19 and TRBJ2-2, the complete variable domain is DGGITQSPKYLFRKEGQNVTLSCEQNLNHDAMYWYRQDPGQGLRLIYYSQIVNDFQKGDIAEGYSVSREKKESFPLTVTSAQKNPTAFYLCASSLGLAGVRSGELFFGEGSRLTVL.

In the case of this clone: The identical CDR3 is also encoded by other nucleotide sequences in the sample. The chain recombines TRBV4-1 with TRBJ2-5, with D perhaps TRBD1 (6 bases). Germline values: CDR1 MGHRA, CDR2 YSYEKL. The CDR3 loop spans 13 amino acids. With 3 bases removed from V and 5 bases from J, the gap between germline ends came to 10 bases. CDR3 loop: CASSHAGEETQYF. In DNA, the CDR3 is TGCGCCAGCAGCCATGCAGGGGAGGAGACCCAGTACTTC.

The genes are TRBV11-2 and TRBJ2-1, with D possibly being TRBD2 (6 bases). V lost 1 base, J lost 8 bases, and 9 bases lay in between. This CDR3 spans 13 amino acids. The germline gives CDR1 SGHAT, CDR2 FQNNGV. CDR3 protein: CASSLATRYEQFF. CDR3 in DNA: TGTGCCAGCAGCTTAGCGACTAGATATGAGCAGTTCTTC.

This clone was counted once. The chain uses TRBV9 and TRBJ2-5; 9 nucleotides line up with TRBD2. Per the germline V gene, CDR1 is SGDLS and CDR2 is YYNGEE. V shed 3 bases, J shed 1 base, and the junction held 7 bases outside the gene matches. The CDR3 has 16 residues. CDR3 sequence reads: CASSALSGGLQETQYF. CDR3 DNA: TGTGCCAGCAGCGCCCTTAGCGGGGGCCTCCAAGAGACCCAGTACTTC.